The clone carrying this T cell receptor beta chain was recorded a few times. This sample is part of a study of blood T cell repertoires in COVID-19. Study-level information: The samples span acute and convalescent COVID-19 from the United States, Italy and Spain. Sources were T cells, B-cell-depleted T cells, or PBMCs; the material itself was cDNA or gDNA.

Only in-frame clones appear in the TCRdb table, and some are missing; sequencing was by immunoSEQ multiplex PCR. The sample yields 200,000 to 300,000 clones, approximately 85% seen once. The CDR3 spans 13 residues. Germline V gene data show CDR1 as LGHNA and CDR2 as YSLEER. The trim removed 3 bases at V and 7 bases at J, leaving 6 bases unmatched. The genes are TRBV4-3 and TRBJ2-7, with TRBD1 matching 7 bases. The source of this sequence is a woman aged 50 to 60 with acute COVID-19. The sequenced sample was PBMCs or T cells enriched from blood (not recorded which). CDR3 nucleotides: TGCGCCAGCAGCCAGAGGACAGGCCGGGAGCAGTACTTC. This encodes CASSQRTGREQYF.